The next 14 T cell receptor beta chains were all read from a single sample in a study of graft-versus-host responses after intestinal transplantation (dated by TCRdb to the early 2020s). This specimen's time point label, per the study, means: cells obtained before transplantation from donor or recipient. Which antigens these TCRs recognize remains unknown. The method was the immunoSEQ multiplex PCR assay. TCRdb took this table from immuneACCESS and kept in-frame rearrangements with V and J called. Such tables lack part of the clones; where checked against another copy, unresolved V genes explain under half of the gap, and the rest is unexplained. The sample profile shows about 92,000 clones; 90% to 95% of them were found once. The ten most abundant clones make up approximately 5.6% of the sample. Sequences were derived from unstimulated CD8+ T cells sorted from spleen or lymph node cells, sampled before intestinal transplant. The receptors originated from a human donor who received an intestinal transplant.

The V call is TRBV15, the J call TRBJ2-1, with D perhaps matching TRBD1 or TRBD2 (6 bases each). V lost 4 bases, J lost 2 bases, and 15 bases lay in between. Germline V gives CDR1 LNHNV, CDR2 YYDKDF (reference sequence). The CDR3 is 16 amino acids. CDR3 amino acids: CATSNLMGGAYNEQFF. In nucleotides, the CDR3 is TGTGCCACCAGCAACCTGATGGGGGGCGCCTACAATGAGCAGTTCTTC.

This chain uses TRBV21-1 with TRBJ1-5. TRBV21-1 is a pseudogene. This CDR3 region has 20 residues. In nucleotides, the CDR3 is TGTGCCAGCAGCAAAGTAGGATGGGGGAGGGGACACCTGGCCGCACAGCCCCAGCATTTT. This translates into CASSKVGWGRGHLAAQPQHF.

The chain couples TRBV14 to TRBJ1-1; D is possibly TRBD1 (5 bases). Germline CDR1 is SGHDN and CDR2 is FVKESK. Trimming shortened V by 7 bases and J by 4 bases, and 16 bases separated the two germline ends. The CDR3 has 14 residues. The CDR3 coding sequence is TGTGCCAGCACCGTTTCGGGACTGGGCACTGAAGCTTTCTTT. This codes for CASTVSGLGTEAFF.

The rearrangement links TRBV30 to TRBJ2-3; D gene ambiguous. The germline V and J ends were trimmed by 1 base and 7 bases, with 9 bases remaining between them. Germline V gives CDR1 GTSNPN, CDR2 SVGIG (reference sequence). The CDR3 contains 12 residues. The DNA for the CDR3 is TGTGCCTGGAGTGCAGACCAGCATACGCAGTATTTT. It yields the protein CAWSADQHTQYF.

This rearrangement joins TRBV12-5 to TRBJ1-4; D gene uncertain. In germline, CDR1 is LGHNT, CDR2 FRNRAP. V lost 1 base and J lost 6, with 6 bases in between. This CDR3 spans 13 amino acids. The CDR3 DNA sequence: TGTGCTAGTGGTTTGGATGCGGATGAAAAACTGTTTTTT. Its translation is CASGLDADEKLFF.

The chain combines TRBV6-5 with TRBJ2-7; 9 bases align to TRBD1. CDR1 is MNHEY, CDR2 SVGAGI, per germline. The CDR3 runs to 15 residues. J lost 3 bases, V lost 5 bases, and 8 bases had no gene match. The CDR3, as DNA: TGTGCCAGCAGTGGCCGGGACAGGGAGAGCTACGAGCAGTACTTC. Protein product: CASSGRDRESYEQYF.

The rearrangement joins TRBV29-1 to TRBJ2-7, with 10 bases identical to TRBD1. The CDR3 extends over 15 amino acids. The germline V gene encodes CDR1 SQVTM and CDR2 ANQGSEA. Trimming at V came to 3 bases and at J to 3 bases, leaving 8 bases not matched to a gene. The CDR3 here is CSVERAGQGSYEQYF. The CDR3 region has the DNA TGCAGCGTTGAGAGAGCGGGACAGGGGAGCTACGAGCAGTACTTC.

This clone was counted between two and nine times. The chain has TRBV10-2 and TRBJ2-5; the D is unclear. CDR3 size: 14 residues. V lost 0 bases and J lost 4, with 9 bases in between. Germline V gene sequence: CDR1 WSHSY, CDR2 SAAADI. This CDR3 is CASSESWVGETQYF. The CDR3 region has the DNA TGCGCCAGCAGTGAGTCGTGGGTTGGAGAGACCCAGTACTTC.

This clone was found a few times. This chain uses TRBV6-5 with TRBJ2-1; TRBD1 might be the D (5 bases). The CDR3 runs 15 residues. Germline V gives CDR1 MNHEY, CDR2 SVGAGI. Trimming took 0 bases from V and 6 from J, leaving 12 bases between them. The CDR3 reads CASSYSTSQGNEQFF. CDR3 nucleotides: TGTGCCAGCAGTTACTCGACTTCTCAGGGCAATGAGCAGTTCTTC.

CDR3 sequence: CASSWGAPEQFF. The CDR3 coding sequence is TGTGCCAGCAGCTGGGGGGCCCCTGAGCAGTTCTTC. The gene calls are TRBV5-4 and TRBJ2-1; D may be TRBD1 or TRBD2 (6 bases each). The germline V gene has CDR1 SGHNT and CDR2 YYREEE (reference sequence). The CDR3 is 12 amino acids. The ends were cut back, 3 bases at V and 9 bases at J, with 10 bases in the middle.

J is TRBJ2-2 and V is TRBV9, with D tentatively TRBD1 (5 bases). The V and J ends lost 0 bases and 8 bases respectively, with 11 bases between them. The germline gives CDR1 SGDLS, CDR2 YYNGEE. This CDR3 comprises 14 residues. CDR3 nucleotide sequence: TGTGCCAGCAGCGTAGTACAGGTCGGTGGGGAGCTGTTTTTT. It specifies CASSVVQVGGELFF.

The CDR3 sequence: CASRVGRAPDTQYF. Written as DNA, the CDR3 is TGTGCCAGCAGGGTGGGTAGGGCCCCAGATACGCAGTATTTT. The chain joins TRBV6-5 to TRBJ2-3; D is unclear. The CDR3 runs to 14 residues. The germline gives CDR1 MNHEY, CDR2 SVGAGI. Trimming pared 6 bases from V and 4 bases from J, leaving 14 bases between.

This chain connects TRBV28 to TRBJ1-3, with unresolved D. Germline CDR1 and CDR2: MDHEN and SYDVKM. This CDR3 has 11 amino acids. The CDR3 spells CGGSSGNTIYF. DNA for the CDR3: TGTGGCGGTAGCTCTGGAAACACCATATATTTT. Full variable domain (remainder filled in from reference TRBV28 and TRBJ1-3): DVKVTQSSRYLVKRTGEKVFLECVQDMDHENMFWYRQDPGLGLRLIYFSYDVKMKEKGDIPEGYSVSREKKERFSLILESASTNQTSMYLCGGSSGNTIYFGEGSWLTVV.

The chain is built from TRBV7-9 and TRBJ2-7; 7 nucleotides match TRBD2. V gave up 8 bases and J gave up 5 bases; unmatched junction bases: 15. In germline, CDR1 is SEHNR, CDR2 FQNEAQ (reference sequence). The CDR3 is made up of 15 amino acids. The CDR3 nucleotides are TGTGCCAGCGAAGGTTGGACGGGAGGTAGGAACGAGCAGTACTTC. Translating it yields CASEGWTGGRNEQYF. Variable domain in full (rest from reference TRBV7-9 and TRBJ2-7): DTGVSQNPRHKITKRGQNVTFRCDPISEHNRLYWYRQTLGQGPEFLTYFQNEAQLEKSRLLSDRFSAERPKGSFSTLEIQRTEQGDSAMYLCASEGWTGGRNEQYFGPGTRLTVT.